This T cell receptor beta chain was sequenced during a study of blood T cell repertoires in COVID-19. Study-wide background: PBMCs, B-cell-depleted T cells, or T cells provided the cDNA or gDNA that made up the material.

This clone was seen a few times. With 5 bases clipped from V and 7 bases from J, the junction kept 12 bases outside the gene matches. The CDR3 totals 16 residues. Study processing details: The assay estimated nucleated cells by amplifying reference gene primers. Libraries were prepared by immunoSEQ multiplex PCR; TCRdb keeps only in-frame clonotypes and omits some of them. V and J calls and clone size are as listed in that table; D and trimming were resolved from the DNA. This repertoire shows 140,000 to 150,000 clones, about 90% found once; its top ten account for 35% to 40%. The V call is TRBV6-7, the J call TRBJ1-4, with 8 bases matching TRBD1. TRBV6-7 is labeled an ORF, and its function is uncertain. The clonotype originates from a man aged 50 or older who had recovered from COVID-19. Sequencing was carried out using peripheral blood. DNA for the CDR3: TGTGCCAGCAGTCCGGGACAGGTCCTTAGGGGTGAAAAACTGTTTTTT. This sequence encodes CASSPGQVLRGEKLFF.